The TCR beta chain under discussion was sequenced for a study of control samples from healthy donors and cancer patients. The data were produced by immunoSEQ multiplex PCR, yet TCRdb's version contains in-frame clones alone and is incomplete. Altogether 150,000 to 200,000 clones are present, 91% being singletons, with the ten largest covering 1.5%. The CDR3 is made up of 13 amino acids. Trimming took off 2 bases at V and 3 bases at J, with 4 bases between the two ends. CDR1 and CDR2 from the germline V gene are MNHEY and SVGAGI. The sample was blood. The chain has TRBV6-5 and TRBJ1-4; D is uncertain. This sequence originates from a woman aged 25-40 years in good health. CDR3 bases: TGTGCCAGCAGTTACAGGCCTAATGAAAAACTGTTTTTT. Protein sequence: CASSYRPNEKLFF.